The rows below give T cell receptor beta chains drawn from one sample of a study of blood T cell repertoires in COVID-19. The repertoire was sequenced with immunoSEQ multiplex PCR; TCRdb's copy has only in-frame clones and lacks some. This table has about 110,000 clones, approximately 80% appearing once. The sample taken for sequencing was peripheral blood. These TCRs come from a woman aged 40 to 50 with acute or convalescent COVID-19. The CDR3 runs from the conserved cysteine through the conserved F or W. Fields, in order: J gene, D gene, clone size, V gene, CDR3 protein, CDR3 DNA. The D gene is left open where the match is weak. Part of the rows lack a size; the others show once, few, many or a class for expanded clones.

TRBJ1-4	-	-	TRBV3-1/TRBV3-2	CASSRDLGQSGEKLFF	TGTGCCAGCAGCCGCGACTTAGGACAGTCCGGTGAAAAACTGTTTTTT
TRBJ1-3	TRBD1	once	TRBV12-5	CASGFSDRAGNTIYF	TGTGCTAGTGGTTTTTCCGACAGGGCTGGAAACACCATATATTTT
TRBJ1-1	-	few	TRBV12-5	CASGFSGNTEAFF	TGTGCTAGTGGTTTTTCAGGGAACACTGAAGCTTTCTTT
TRBJ1-2	TRBD1	-	TRBV5-1	CASSHNSGTGDGYTF	TGCGCCAGCAGCCACAACTCCGGGACAGGGGATGGCTACACCTTC
TRBJ1-5	TRBD1	-	TRBV6-5	CASSSGGSQPQHF	TGTGCCAGCAGCTCAGGGGGCAGTCAGCCCCAGCATTTT
TRBJ2-7	-	once	TRBV7-9	CASSPQDYEQYF	TGTGCCAGCAGCCCCCAGGACTACGAGCAGTACTTC
TRBJ1-6	TRBD1	-	TRBV2	CASSEETGYNSPLHF	TGTGCCAGCAGTGAAGAGACAGGGTATAATTCACCCCTCCACTTT
TRBJ1-1	TRBD1	-	TRBV9	CASSGQGGMNTEAFF	TGTGCCAGCAGCGGGCAGGGGGGTATGAACACTGAAGCTTTCTTT
TRBJ2-1	TRBD1	-	TRBV6-2/TRBV6-3	CASSLSGQGFNEQFF	TGTGCCAGCAGTTTATCGGGACAGGGATTCAATGAGCAGTTCTTC
TRBJ1-2	-	-	TRBV30	CAWGNDGGGYTF	TGTGCCTGGGGAAATGACGGGGGTGGCTACACCTTC
TRBJ2-3	TRBD1	-	TRBV30	CAWSSTGPDTQYF	TGTGCCTGGAGCTCGACAGGGCCAGATACGCAGTATTTT
TRBJ1-2	-	-	TRBV7-9	CASSLPTGFGGYTF	TGTGCCAGCAGCCTACCTACAGGGTTCGGGGGCTACACCTTC
TRBJ1-2	TRBD1	-	TRBV6-2/TRBV6-3	CASSRSGQANYGYTF	TGTGCCAGCAGTCGATCGGGACAGGCTAACTATGGCTACACCTTC
TRBJ1-1	-	-	TRBV15	CATAGGHTEAFF	TGTGCCACCGCCGGGGGTCATACTGAAGCTTTCTTT
TRBJ2-1	-	-	TRBV6-1	CASSELWTTYNEQFF	TGTGCCAGCAGTGAATTGTGGACTACGTACAATGAGCAGTTCTTC
TRBJ1-3	-	few	TRBV3-1/TRBV3-2	CASSHGLVNTIYF	TGTGCCAGCAGCCACGGACTAGTTAACACCATATATTTT
TRBJ2-4	TRBD2	-	TRBV12-5	CASGSSGGNIQYF	TGTGCTAGTGGTTCTAGCGGGGGAAACATTCAGTACTTC
TRBJ2-3	TRBD1	once	TRBV3-1/TRBV3-2	CASSPGQGEQNTQYF	TGTGCCAGCAGCCCGGGACAGGGGGAACAGAATACGCAGTATTTT
TRBJ2-3	TRBD2	-	TRBV6-5	CASSLGLAGTDTQYF	TGTGCCAGCAGTTTAGGACTAGCGGGTACAGATACGCAGTATTTT
TRBJ1-1	-	-	TRBV21-1	CASSNVPLLVGHTEAFF	TGTGCCAGCAGCAACGTCCCGCTCCTAGTGGGGCACACTGAAGCTTTCTTT
TRBJ2-5	-	-	TRBV6-5	CASSYSAQVLQETQYF	TGTGCCAGCAGTTACTCGGCCCAAGTCCTCCAAGAGACCCAGTACTTC
TRBJ1-6	-	-	TRBV5-1	CASSLERLSPLHF	TGCGCCAGCAGCTTGGAGCGGTTGTCCCCCCTCCACTTT
TRBJ2-1	-	-	TRBV3-1/TRBV3-2	CASSQAASFGFNEQFF	TGTGCCAGCAGCCAAGCCGCTAGCTTCGGGTTCAATGAGCAGTTCTTC
TRBJ2-7	TRBD1	-	TRBV7-6	CASSLGTGGAYEQYF	TGTGCCAGCAGCTTGGGGACAGGGGGCGCATACGAGCAGTACTTC
TRBJ1-3	-	-	TRBV20-1	CSASTSLLSGNTIYF	TGCAGTGCTAGTACTTCCCTACTCTCTGGAAACACCATATATTTT
TRBJ2-1	TRBD2	-	TRBV27	CASSLPGLAGGYYEQFF	TGTGCCAGCAGTTTACCCGGACTAGCGGGGGGCTATTATGAGCAGTTCTTC
TRBJ2-5	TRBD2	-	TRBV10-3	CAISPGLSRETQYF	TGTGCCATATCTCCGGGACTATCACGGGAGACCCAGTACTTC
TRBJ1-3	-	-	TRBV3-1/TRBV3-2	CASSPLIQTGNTIYF	TGTGCCAGCAGCCCCCTGATACAAACCGGAAACACCATATATTTT
TRBJ2-7	TRBD1	-	TRBV30	CAWSLGQGYYEQYF	TGTGCCTGGAGTTTAGGACAGGGGTACTACGAGCAGTACTTC
TRBJ1-1	TRBD1	-	TRBV11-2	CASSRDRKTEAFF	TGTGCCAGCAGCCGGGACAGGAAGACTGAAGCTTTCTTT
TRBJ2-3	TRBD2	-	TRBV11-2	CASSQRLAATDTQYF	TGTGCCAGCAGCCAAAGACTAGCGGCTACAGATACGCAGTATTTT
TRBJ1-5	TRBD1	-	TRBV11-2	CASSRTGVGQPQHF	TGTGCCAGCAGCCGGACAGGGGTGGGTCAGCCCCAGCATTTT
TRBJ1-5	-	-	TRBV9	CASSPVGRGSGNQPQHF	TGTGCCAGCAGCCCTGTGGGTAGGGGGAGCGGCAATCAGCCCCAGCATTTT
TRBJ2-6	-	-	TRBV9	CASSGGPQGSGANVLTF	TGTGCCAGCAGCGGGGGCCCCCAAGGTTCTGGGGCCAACGTCCTGACTTTC
TRBJ1-1	TRBD1	once	TRBV19	CASRLRGQNTEAFF	TGTGCCAGTAGGTTGAGGGGGCAGAACACTGAAGCTTTCTTT
TRBJ2-1	-	-	TRBV2	CASSRESSYNEQFF	TGTGCCAGCAGCAGGGAAAGCTCCTACAATGAGCAGTTCTTC
TRBJ2-1	TRBD2	-	TRBV5-6	CASARTSGGTALYNEQFF	TGTGCCAGCGCACGGACTAGCGGGGGGACCGCTCTCTACAATGAGCAGTTCTTC